The 26 T cell receptor beta chains in this list originate from one sample, sequenced in a study of T cell responses to AZD1222 COVID-19 vaccine. TCRdb keeps only in-frame clones here, not all; method: immunoSEQ multiplex PCR. The table shows about 150,000 clones, with over 75% occurring only once. The sequenced sample was peripheral blood, obtained on day 0 of AZD1222 vaccination. The receptors shown here come from an adult in good health.

This clone was detected only once. The V and J genes are TRBV5-6 and TRBJ1-2, with 7 bases matching TRBD1. Germline assignment: CDR1 SGHDT and CDR2 YYEEEE. The CDR3 spans 15 residues. V shed 0 bases and J 4 bases; nucleotides not matched to a gene: 6. CDR3 sequence: CASSLAAGGIYGYTF. The CDR3 region has the DNA TGTGCCAGCAGCTTGGCTGCAGGGGGGATCTATGGCTACACCTTC.

V usage is TRBV11-2 and J usage is TRBJ2-5; 8 positions match TRBD2. CDR1 is SGHAT, CDR2 FQNNGV, per germline. V was clipped by 7 bases and J by 5 bases; unmatched bases: 9. The CDR3 is made up of 14 amino acids. CDR3 in amino acids: CASNPQAGGETQYF. The CDR3 bases are TGTGCCAGCAACCCACAGGCGGGAGGCGAGACCCAGTACTTC. Full variable domain (missing parts from reference TRBV11-2 and TRBJ2-5): EAGVAQSPRYKIIEKRQSVAFWCNPISGHATLYWYQQILGQGPKLLIQFQNNGVVDDSQLPKDRFSAERLKGVDSTLKIQPAKLEDSAVYLCASNPQAGGETQYFGPGTRLLVL.

This chain connects TRBV24-1 to TRBJ1-2; 10 positions match TRBD1. This CDR3 spans 14 amino acids. Germline loops: CDR1 KGHDR, CDR2 SFDVKD. Trimming cost V 5 bases and J 3 bases; bases outside gene matches: 2. CDR3 protein: CATSGQGADYGYTF. DNA for the CDR3: TGTGCCACCAGTGGACAGGGGGCCGACTATGGCTACACCTTC.

The chain joins TRBV2 to TRBJ2-7; 9 bases are shared with TRBD2. J gave up 3 bases and V 6 bases, and 6 bases lay outside the gene matches. There are 14 residues in the CDR3. CDR1 SNHLY and CDR2 FYNNEI come from the germline V gene. The CDR3 DNA reads TGTGCCAGCAGAAAAGAGACTAGCGGCTACGAGCAGTACTTC. Translated, it gives CASRKETSGYEQYF.

V and J are TRBV7-2 and TRBJ1-4; D gene ambiguous. Per the germline V gene, CDR1 is SGHTA and CDR2 is FQGNSA. V lost 5 bases and J 8 bases, leaving 18 bases between the germline ends. CDR3 length: 15 amino acids. In DNA form, the CDR3 reads TGTGCCAGCAGCGAACAAGGCCTGGAGTCCGAAAAACTGTTTTTT. It is translated as CASSEQGLESEKLFF.

V usage is TRBV9 and J usage is TRBJ2-3; 9 bases match TRBD2. The CDR3 loop spans 15 amino acids. V shed 1 base and J 5 bases; nucleotides not matched to a gene: 5. Germline CDR1 SGDLS, CDR2 YYNGEE. DNA for the CDR3: TGTGCCAGCAGCGTATTGACTAGCGGTGAAGATACGCAGTATTTT. Translated: CASSVLTSGEDTQYF.

This clone was recorded only once. V gene TRBV5-4 combines with J gene TRBJ1-1; no clear D. Per the germline V gene, CDR1 is SGHNT and CDR2 is YYREEE (reference sequence). The CDR3 loop spans 14 amino acids. The germline V and J ends were trimmed by 4 bases and 0 bases, with 10 bases remaining between them. The CDR3 reads CASSQSTLNTEAFF. The CDR3 bases are TGTGCCAGCAGCCAAAGTACACTGAACACTGAAGCTTTCTTT.

The chain uses TRBV7-9 and TRBJ1-2; D unclear. This CDR3 is built from 16 residues. Germline V CDR1 and CDR2: SEHNR, FQNEAQ (reference sequence). Trimming shortened V by 1 base and J by 2 bases, and 14 bases separated the two germline ends. CDR3 nucleotides: TGTGCCAGCAGCTTAGTTTTTGAGGTTGCCAACTATGGCTACACCTTC. It yields the protein CASSLVFEVANYGYTF.

This rearrangement joins TRBV4-3 to TRBJ2-1; 11 bases line up with TRBD2. CDR3 length: 15 amino acids. The germline V gene encodes CDR1 LGHNA and CDR2 YSLEER. Trimming removed 3 bases from V and 7 bases from J; junction bases left unmatched: 5. CDR3 DNA: TGCGCCAGCAGCCACTTAGCGGGAGGGCCAAATGAGCAGTTCTTC. The encoded protein is CASSHLAGGPNEQFF.

This sequence joins TRBV28 and TRBJ2-5; D ambiguous. The CDR3 contains 11 residues. Germline V gives CDR1 MDHEN, CDR2 SYDVKM. CDR3 in DNA: TGTGCAAGTGGGCAGCAAGAGACCCAGTACTTC. Translation gives CASGQQETQYF.

This chain uses TRBV24-1 with TRBJ2-1, with D possibly being TRBD2 (5 bases). Germline V gene data show CDR1 as KGHDR and CDR2 as SFDVKD. This CDR3 comprises 15 residues. The V and J ends lost 0 bases and 5 bases respectively, with 10 bases between them. Here the CDR3 reads CATSDLGTRHNEQFF. In nucleotides, the CDR3 is TGTGCCACCAGTGATTTGGGAACTAGGCACAATGAGCAGTTCTTC.

V is TRBV4-1 and J is TRBJ1-1; the D gene is possibly TRBD1 (6 bases). Trimming pared 6 bases from V and 0 bases from J, leaving 17 bases between. CDR1 MGHRA and CDR2 YSYEKL come from the germline V gene. The CDR3 loop spans 16 amino acids. CDR3 loop: CASSRGNWDMNTEAFF. The CDR3 DNA follows: TGCGCCAGCAGTCGGGGAAATTGGGACATGAACACTGAAGCTTTCTTT.

V gene TRBV19 combines with J gene TRBJ1-1; weak D call: TRBD1 (5 bases). The germline V gene has CDR1 LNHDA and CDR2 SQIVND (reference sequence). The CDR3 spans 15 residues. Trimming removed 4 bases from V and 0 bases from J, with 12 bases in between. DNA for the CDR3: TGTGCCAGTAGTAGATCGACAGACCTGAACACTGAAGCTTTCTTT. This gives the protein CASSRSTDLNTEAFF.

CDR3 coding DNA: TGTGCCAGCAGCCCCGGCGGGGGGCGGAATGAGCAGTTCTTC. This gives the protein CASSPGGGRNEQFF. The chain recombines TRBV2 with TRBJ2-1; 8 nucleotides match TRBD2. Trimming cost V 6 bases and J 7 bases; bases outside gene matches: 8. Germline CDR1 and CDR2: SNHLY and FYNNEI. The CDR3 is made up of 14 amino acids.

The genes are TRBV25-1 and TRBJ1-5, with 8 bases matching TRBD1. Germline CDR1 MGHDK, CDR2 SYGVNS. The CDR3 has 15 amino acids. Losses at the gene ends were 1 base for V and 4 bases for J; bases not matched to a gene: 3. DNA of the CDR3: TGTGCCAGCAGTGAATCGGACAGGGCAAATCAGCCCCAGCATTTT. Translating it yields CASSESDRANQPQHF.

This sequence joins TRBV7-2 and TRBJ2-3, with 8 bases aligning to TRBD2. Losses at the gene ends were 2 bases for V and 5 bases for J; bases not matched to a gene: 9. The CDR3 sequence is 16 residues long. CDR1 is SGHTA, CDR2 FQGNSA, per germline. In DNA form, the CDR3 reads TGTGCCAGCAGCTTATTGACTAGCGAGCGGGGAGATACGCAGTATTTT. Translated, it gives CASSLLTSERGDTQYF.

The chain uses TRBV6-5 and TRBJ2-1; 8 bases line up with TRBD1. This CDR3 spans 14 amino acids. Per germline, CDR1 MNHEY and CDR2 SVGAGI. V shed 6 bases, J shed 3 bases, and the junction held 4 bases outside the gene matches. The CDR3 DNA reads as TGTGCCAGCAGGCGACAGGGGAGCTACAATGAGCAGTTCTTC. It is translated as CASRRQGSYNEQFF.

J is TRBJ2-7 and V is TRBV5-6; D is perhaps TRBD1 or TRBD2 (5 bases each). CDR1 and CDR2 from the germline V gene are SGHDT and YYEEEE. The CDR3 length is 15 residues. V shed 4 bases and J shed 3 bases, with 17 bases lying between them. CDR3 sequence (DNA): TGTGCCAGCAGCCAGGGACCGCGCCCCGGCTACGAGCAGTACTTC. Encoded protein: CASSQGPRPGYEQYF.

This chain links TRBV23-1 with TRBJ2-2; 12 bases are a match to TRBD2. TRBV23-1 is noted as an ORF with a role that remains uncertain. After removal of 1 base from V and 7 bases from J, the junction contained 10 bases not matched to a gene. This CDR3 region has 18 residues. The CDR3 nucleotides read TGCGCCAGCAGTCAATTATCTAGCGGGAGGGCCTTCTGCGGGGAGCTGTTTTTT. As protein: CASSQLSSGRAFCGELFF.

The gene calls are TRBV19 and TRBJ1-1, with 9 bases fitting TRBD1. The CDR3 length is 16 residues. In germline, CDR1 is LNHDA, CDR2 SQIVND (reference sequence). The ends lost 4 bases at V and 1 base at J; junction bases unmatched: 7. The DNA of the CDR3 is TGTGCCAGTAGTACGATACAGGGGGCGTCGAACACTGAAGCTTTCTTT. Protein sequence: CASSTIQGASNTEAFF.

The chain has TRBV6-6 and TRBJ1-5; no firm D call. V was clipped by 2 bases and J by 3 bases, with 8 bases between them. Germline V lookup: CDR1 MNHNY, CDR2 SVGAGI (reference sequence). The CDR3 covers 14 residues. CDR3 in DNA: TGTGCCAGCAGTTACGGTACAGACAATCAGCCCCAGCATTTT. It specifies CASSYGTDNQPQHF.

This clone appeared a few times. The chain carries TRBV7-2 and TRBJ1-5; D ambiguous. V was clipped by 2 bases and J by 5 bases, with 7 bases between them. This CDR3 is 13 amino acids long. Germline-derived CDR1 and CDR2 are SGHTA and FQGNSA. The CDR3 spells CASSLFGDQPQHF. In DNA form, the CDR3 reads TGTGCCAGCAGCTTATTTGGGGATCAGCCCCAGCATTTT.

This chain links TRBV11-2 with TRBJ1-2; possible D gene TRBD1, 5 bases. Germline values: CDR1 SGHAT, CDR2 FQNNGV. The CDR3 spans 14 residues. V was shortened by 6 bases and J by 1 base, with 12 bases between the two germline ends. The CDR3 region is CASRRPGNNYGYTF. DNA of the CDR3: TGTGCCAGCAGGAGGCCAGGGAATAACTATGGCTACACCTTC.

The V gene is TRBV28, the J gene TRBJ1-2; D gene ambiguous. V gave up 4 bases and J gave up 6 bases, with 6 bases separating them. Germline V gives CDR1 MDHEN, CDR2 SYDVKM. The length of the CDR3 is 11 residues. CDR3 coding DNA: TGTGCCAGCAGTTATCCGAATGGCTACACCTTC. Translated: CASSYPNGYTF.

The chain carries TRBV12-3 or TRBV12-4 and TRBJ1-4; D might be TRBD1 (6 bases). V lost 6 bases to trimming and J lost 17 bases, with 22 bases between them. The CDR3 is 13 amino acids. The CDR3: CASRLGAGMKTFF. The CDR3 nucleotides read TGTGCCAGCAGGTTGGGGGCGGGAATGAAAACTTTTTTT.

The rearrangement joins TRBV3-1 (or the pseudogene TRBV3-2) to TRBJ1-5; D remains ambiguous. V shed 2 bases and J shed 2 bases, with 7 bases lying between them. CDR1 and CDR2 from the germline V gene are LGHDT and YNNKEL (reference sequence). The CDR3 covers 14 residues. In DNA, the CDR3 is TGTGCCAGCAGCCAATTGTTAGGCAATCAGCCCCAGCATTTT. It encodes CASSQLLGNQPQHF.